The present T cell receptor beta chain was sequenced within a study of T cell responses to AZD1222 COVID-19 vaccine. Repertoires were generated with immunoSEQ multiplex PCR, while TCRdb's copy carries only in-frame clones and drops some. Among 150,000 to 200,000 clones listed, more than 80% were seen once. The germline V and J ends were trimmed by 4 bases and 9 bases, with 7 bases remaining between them. Germline loops: CDR1 MNHNY, CDR2 SVGAGI (reference sequence). The CDR3 runs to 11 residues. The rearrangement joins TRBV6-6 to TRBJ2-1, with D uncertain. This sequence was found in an adult in good health. Sample: peripheral blood, taken on day 0 of AZD1222 vaccination. The CDR3 is CASSLHGEQFF. CDR3 sequence (DNA): TGTGCCAGCAGTTTACACGGTGAGCAGTTCTTC.